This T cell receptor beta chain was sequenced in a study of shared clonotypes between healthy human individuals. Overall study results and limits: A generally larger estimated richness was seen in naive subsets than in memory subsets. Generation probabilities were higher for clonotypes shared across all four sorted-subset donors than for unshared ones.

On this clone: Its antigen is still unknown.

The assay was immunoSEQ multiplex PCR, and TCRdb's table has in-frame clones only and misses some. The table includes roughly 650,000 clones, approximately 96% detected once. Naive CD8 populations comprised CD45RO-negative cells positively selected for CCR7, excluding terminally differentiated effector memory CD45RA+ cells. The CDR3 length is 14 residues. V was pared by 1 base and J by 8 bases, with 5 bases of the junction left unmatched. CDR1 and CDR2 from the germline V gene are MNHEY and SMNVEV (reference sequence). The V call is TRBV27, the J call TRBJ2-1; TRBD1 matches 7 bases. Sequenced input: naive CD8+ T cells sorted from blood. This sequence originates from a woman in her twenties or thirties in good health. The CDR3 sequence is CASSLLRTGDEQFF. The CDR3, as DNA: TGTGCCAGCAGTTTATTGAGGACAGGCGATGAGCAGTTCTTC.